These T cell receptor beta chains were read from a single sample in a study of blood T cell repertoires in COVID-19. Using immunoSEQ multiplex PCR, the repertoire was profiled, and TCRdb retains in-frame clones only, with some absent. The repertoire holds around 500,000 clones, with around 85% as singletons. Sequencing input: peripheral blood. The source is a human donor in a cohort sampled during active COVID-19. Each CDR3 is given with its conserved first and last residue.

TRBV18	TRBJ1-1	14	CASSPDRANTEAFF
TRBV18	TRBJ1-1	14	CASSPYLGYTEAFF
TRBV27	TRBJ2-5	15	CASSTIAGGPETQYF
TRBV4-1	TRBJ1-2	16	CASSLRPGTGYDAYTF
TRBV19	TRBJ2-1	15	CASSTAGIQYNEQFF
TRBV5-1	TRBJ2-2	14	CASSTGTGSGELFF
TRBV29-1	TRBJ2-3	14	CSVDRGAVSDTQYF
TRBV27	TRBJ2-6	16	CASSPSRRSGANVLTF
TRBV10-3	TRBJ2-7	14	CAISTSGTDYEQYF
TRBV4-2	TRBJ2-2	19	CASSQDITSGTFDTGELFF
TRBV5-1	TRBJ2-3	14	CASRLDPGVDTQYF
TRBV19	TRBJ1-1	14	CASSDRVRNTEAFF
TRBV30	TRBJ2-1	13	CAWRGLSYNEQFF
TRBV10-3	TRBJ2-3	14	CAIRLAVSTDTQYF
TRBV7-2	TRBJ1-2	13	CASSSGIGYGYTF
TRBV5-4	TRBJ2-1	16	CASSLASGSSYNEQFF
TRBV19	TRBJ2-5	15	CASSSPSGGRETQYF
TRBV14	TRBJ2-3	15	CASSQDYRGRNTQYF
TRBV7-3	TRBJ2-4	17	CASSLSPLLVAKNIQYF
TRBV4-1	TRBJ2-2	17	CASSQPGQARRAGELFF
TRBV3-1/TRBV3-2	TRBJ2-3	16	CASSQSAAGLTDTQYF
TRBV28	TRBJ2-7	16	CASSSGGQGLSYEQYF
TRBV7-3	TRBJ1-2	14	CASTQTRGDYGYTF
TRBV2	TRBJ2-7	11	CASAASYEQYF
TRBV6-6	TRBJ1-2	13	CASSYSYFSGYTF
TRBV4-1	TRBJ2-3	17	CASSLPSFGISTDTQYF
TRBV5-4	TRBJ2-2	17	CASSPSRDRGPTGELFF
TRBV28	TRBJ1-6	14	CASRRDRGLSPLHF
TRBV18	TRBJ2-1	18	CASSSSWTGGGSYNEQFF
TRBV28	TRBJ2-3	16	CASSLLAGVETDTQYF
TRBV11-3	TRBJ2-7	12	CASSLGRDEQYF
TRBV2	TRBJ2-1	13	CASGGGQVNEQFF
TRBV5-6	TRBJ1-1	16	CASTPDRGKRGTEAFF
TRBV19	TRBJ1-2	12	CATEGIGYGYTF
TRBV3-1/TRBV3-2	TRBJ2-2	16	CASTWLAGLNTGELFF
TRBV7-6	TRBJ2-5	14	CASRPGQGRETQYF
TRBV9	TRBJ1-3	16	CASSVSGQADGNTIYF
TRBV24-1	TRBJ2-3	16	CATSDPGGTSPDTQYF
TRBV19	TRBJ1-5	12	CASSISGQPQHF
TRBV5-1	TRBJ2-3	15	CASSLTGLAPDTQYF
TRBV6-5	TRBJ2-1	13	CASSTPLAGEQFF
TRBV9	TRBJ2-1	13	CASSVAVFNEQFF
TRBV18	TRBJ1-2	18	CASSPLGQGALPNYGYTF
TRBV20-1	TRBJ2-4	20	CSASIPLGRESGGAKNIQYF
TRBV29-1	TRBJ1-2	14	CSVDADKINYGYTF